What follows is one T cell receptor (beta chain) and its context. The antigen is unknown. This specimen comes from a study of T cell responses to AZD1222 COVID-19 vaccine. Study-level findings and limits: Nearly half of spike-specific TCRs reportedly target variant regions that are unmutated in the B.1.351 and B.1.1.7 variants. CD4 TCRs linked to vaccination spanned spike, dominating at 160-218 and 743-854.

Method: immunoSEQ multiplex PCR; TCRdb's copy keeps in-frame clones and lacks some. The sample lists approximately 160,000 clones; approximately 90% were seen once. The sample here was peripheral blood, taken on day 0 of AZD1222 vaccination. This receptor was obtained from an adult in good health.

CDR3 loop: CASSPFETFAQFF. For the CDR3, the DNA is TGTGCCAGCAGCCCCTTCGAGACGTTCGCGCAGTTCTTC. J is TRBJ2-1 and V is TRBV9; D remains unclear. The germline V gene encodes CDR1 SGDLS and CDR2 YYNGEE. The CDR3 is 13 residues long. Trimming pared 4 bases from V and 12 bases from J, leaving 17 bases between.